This T cell receptor (beta chain) was sequenced in a study of blood T cell repertoires in COVID-19 (TCRdb year 2020). Turning to the overall study: The collaborator samples originated in the United States, Italy and Spain and spanned the acute and convalescent phases of COVID-19. The samples were drawn from two sources: the first 160 participants of the ongoing ImmuneRACE study, and 1,000 to 1,500 subjects contributed by 6 global collaborators. The prospective study material was composed of cDNA or gDNA derived from T cells, B-cell-depleted T cells, or PBMCs. Deeply sampled blood TCRbeta repertoires from subjects exposed to, actively infected with, or recovered from COVID-19 were included in the dataset. Sample metadata almost always included a de-identified subject ID, COVID-19 status, age in years and sex. Where HLA class I and class II types were available, the types were taken from metadata supplied by the sample provider, not from assay-based typing. The repertoires were made available in a free public database intended to serve as a resource for research on the immune response to SARS-CoV-2. The full study reports these points: The quantity of clinical and demographic metadata differed by source and by participant and was supplied without curation.

Comments on this clone: The specificity of this receptor is unknown. No qualities accompany the bases; no much larger clone lies one base away.

From the cysteine through the phenylalanine, the CDR3 covers 17 amino acids. The read is trimmed to its CDR3 DNA, 51 bases read in frame from base 1. V gives up 5 bases and J gives up 7 bases, and the segment between their germline ends measures 23 bases. The germline V gene supplies CDR1 LGHNA and CDR2 YSLEER. A second Seattle source provided samples from volunteer blood donors who had recovered from COVID-19. Whole blood was collected in K2EDTA tubes by collaborating institutions according to the institutions' own protocols. For TCRbeta analysis, collaborators shipped samples in one of three forms: frozen whole blood, isolated PBMCs, or DNA extracted from either of those sample types. TCRbeta CDR3 regions were amplified from genomic DNA by means of the immunoSEQ Assay, a bias-controlled multiplex PCR. The paper's data handling went like this. The number of nucleated cells in each sample was estimated from the amplification of reference gene primers within the assay. To quantify the absolute abundance of each unique TCRbeta CDR3 rearrangement, sequence reads were collapsed and filtered. For each sample, productive Simpson clonality was calculated as the square root of Simpson's diversity index over productive rearrangements. In TCRdb, the immuneACCESS table is reduced to in-frame sequences with V and J assigned. These tables do not hold every clone; where another copy was compared, an unresolved V gene accounts for under half, and the others remain unexplained. V, J and clone size were drawn from that table, and D and trimming were deduced from the DNA. For this sample there are 250,000 to 300,000 clones; roughly 89% appear just once. 4% to 5% of the sample lies in the top ten.

The specimen was peripheral blood. This chain joins TRBV4-3 to TRBJ2-2, and perhaps TRBD2 as D gene, on 6 matching bases. This clonotype originated in a woman aged 35 to 49 who had recovered from COVID-19. The CDR3 is CASSGLPGSPGGGELFF. Read as DNA, the sequence is TGCGCCAGCAGCGGACTTCCGGGCTCCCCCGGGGGCGGGGAGCTGTTTTTT.